The rows below give T cell receptor beta chains drawn from one sample of a study of CD8 T cells in ankylosing spondylitis. Via MiXCR, TCRdb re-called the 5' RACE reads, giving one row per CDR3 protein. This sample carries about 750,000 distinct CDR3 sequences, around 17% of them seen once, and the ten largest clones take approximately 18%. Sequencing input: blood, either unsorted or a sorted T cell fraction (not recorded which). The source of these receptors is a male donor with ankylosing spondylitis. CDR3s include the opening cysteine and the closing phenylalanine or tryptophan. A D gene is named only where the DNA matches it firmly. Clone size is shown for a subset of rows, as once, few, many or a class of expanded clone.

cdr3_nt	cdr3_aa	clone_size	j_call	v_call	d_call
TGTGCCAGCAGCCTTCGGGGCACAGATACGCAGTATTTT	CASSLRGTDTQYF	many	TRBJ2-3	TRBV12-3/TRBV12-4	NA
TGTGCCAGCACCCTGGGCGGGGATGAGCAGTTCTTC	CASTLGGDEQFF	NA	TRBJ2-1	TRBV7-9	NA
TGCAGTGCTATAGATCGAAGAGACAGTTTGAATGAGCAGTTCTTC	CSAIDRRDSLNEQFF	NA	TRBJ2-1	TRBV20-1	NA
TGTGCCACCAGCAGACCCCCCCGGGGGCTGAGGGAGACCCAGTACTTC	CATSRPPRGLRETQYF	few	TRBJ2-5	TRBV15	NA
TGTGCCAGCAGCCGAGTTCGAGACAGGGACGCCTACACCTTC	CASSRVRDRDAYTF	NA	TRBJ1-2	TRBV6-1	TRBD1
TGTGCCAGCAGCTTAGTAGTCGGCAATGAAGCTTTCTTT	CASSLVVGNEAFF	NA	TRBJ1-1	TRBV7-9	NA
TGCGCCAGCAGCTTACCCACAGGGGTGGCCGGGGAGCTGTTTTTT	CASSLPTGVAGELFF	NA	TRBJ2-2	TRBV5-1	TRBD1
TGCAGCGCCCGACAGGGGACGGGGTATGGCTACACCTTC	CSARQGTGYGYTF	NA	TRBJ1-2	TRBV29-1	TRBD1
TGCAGTGCTAGTCCCTCCTACGAGCAGTACTTC	CSASPSYEQYF	few	TRBJ2-7	TRBV20-1	NA
TGTGCCAGCTTGCGAACGGATACGCAGTATTTT	CASLRTDTQYF	few	TRBJ2-3	TRBV12-3/TRBV12-4	NA
TGTGCCTGGGGGGGGGCAGCCTCACTCCACTCTGGGGCCAACGTCCTGACTTTC	CAWGGAASLHSGANVLTF	NA	TRBJ2-6	TRBV30	NA
TGTGCCAGCAGCTCCGTCGGACTAGCGGGAGGGGCCGGGGAGCTGTTTTTT	CASSSVGLAGGAGELFF	many	TRBJ2-2	TRBV11-2	TRBD2
TGTGCCAGCAGCGAGGACGGACTAGCCTACGAGCAGTACTTC	CASSEDGLAYEQYF	NA	TRBJ2-7	TRBV7-9	TRBD2
TGTGCCAGCAGCCGACAGGGGCAACCGAACGGGGAGCTGTTTTTT	CASSRQGQPNGELFF	NA	TRBJ2-2	TRBV7-9	TRBD1
TGTGCCAGCAGCTCCCAGACAGGGAGGGCTGAAGCTTTCTTT	CASSSQTGRAEAFF	few	TRBJ1-1	TRBV11-2	TRBD1
TGTGCCAGCAGGTACACGGCCACTTCTATCTCCTACGAGCAGTACTTC	CASRYTATSISYEQYF	few	TRBJ2-7	TRBV28	NA
TGTGCCAGCAGTAACGGATTGTGGCAGTACTTC	CASSNGLWQYF	NA	TRBJ2-7	TRBV6-2/TRBV6-3	NA
TGCAGTGCTAGAGTTAATAGTGGGACGGGAGAAGCTTTCTTT	CSARVNSGTGEAFF	NA	TRBJ1-1	TRBV20-1	NA
TGCAGTGCTAGAGATACAGGGACAGATACGCAGTATTTT	CSARDTGTDTQYF	few	TRBJ2-3	TRBV20-1	NA
TGTGCCACTCGTTCCACAGCGGGGGGCCGGGTCCCGGAGCTGTTTTTT	CATRSTAGGRVPELFF	NA	TRBJ2-2	TRBV6-1	TRBD2
TGTGCCAGCAGTTACTCGTTCGACTCCTACGAGCAGTACTTC	CASSYSFDSYEQYF	NA	TRBJ2-7	TRBV6-5	NA
TGTGCCAGCAGCGCGGGGGACTACAATGAGCAGTTCTTC	CASSAGDYNEQFF	many	TRBJ2-1	TRBV5-5	TRBD2
TGTGCCAGCAGAATAGCAGGGGACACCGGGGAGCTGTTTTTT	CASRIAGDTGELFF	few	TRBJ2-2	TRBV27	NA
TGCGCCAGCAGCTTGGCAGGGCTAGCGGGAGCACAAGAGACCCAGTACTTC	CASSLAGLAGAQETQYF	few	TRBJ2-5	TRBV5-1	TRBD2
TGCGCCAGCAGCTTGGTACACCGGGGAACCGATGGGATCTTC	CASSLVHRGTDGIF	many	TRBJ2-1	TRBV5-1	NA
TGCAGCGTTGAAACCCTTAACCGTAGGGACACCCACGAGCAGTACTTC	CSVETLNRRDTHEQYF	NA	TRBJ2-7	TRBV29-1	NA
TGCGCCAGCAGCCCCTCGGGACAGGGGGTCTACGAGCAGTACTTC	CASSPSGQGVYEQYF	many	TRBJ2-7	TRBV4-1	TRBD1
TGTGCCAGCAGCGCGGGACAGGGGGCAATCTCTGAAAAACTGTTTTTT	CASSAGQGAISEKLFF	few	TRBJ1-4	TRBV9	TRBD1
TGTGCCAGCAGCCCAACGTGGGGGGAAGGTTCACCCCTCCACTTT	CASSPTWGEGSPLHF	few	TRBJ1-6	TRBV7-6	NA
TGTGCCAGCAGCTTTGGCGGACAGGGAGAGACCCAGTACTTC	CASSFGGQGETQYF	NA	TRBJ2-5	TRBV7-7	TRBD1
TGTGCCAGCAGCCCTACCTCGACAGGGGGCTATGAAAAACTGTTTTTT	CASSPTSTGGYEKLFF	few	TRBJ1-4	TRBV3-1	TRBD1
TGTGCCAGCAACCTGAGGACAGAATCCTACGAGCAGTACTTC	CASNLRTESYEQYF	few	TRBJ2-7	TRBV6-1	NA
TGTGCCAGCAGCCCGGGACTAGCGGGAGAACACTCCTACAATGAGCAGTTCTTC	CASSPGLAGEHSYNEQFF	NA	TRBJ2-1	TRBV14	TRBD2
TGCAGTGCTAGAGATCGCAAACGGGAGACCACTGAAGCTTTCTTT	CSARDRKRETTEAFF	once	TRBJ1-1	TRBV20-1	NA
TGTGCCAGCAGCCGACAGGGTTCACCCCTCCACTTT	CASSRQGSPLHF	few	TRBJ1-6	TRBV14	TRBD1
TGCAGCGTTGAAGTCGGGGGAGAGACCCAGTACTTC	CSVEVGGETQYF	NA	TRBJ2-5	TRBV29-1	NA
TGTGCCAGCAGCTTATCAGCGGGAGGGTCCTACGAGCAGTACTTC	CASSLSAGGSYEQYF	few	TRBJ2-7	TRBV7-2	TRBD2
TGCAGCGTTGAGTCAGACTTGAACACTGAAGCTTTCTTT	CSVESDLNTEAFF	many	TRBJ1-1	TRBV29-1	NA
TGCGCCAGCAGCTCCTGGACAGCCAGCACAGATACGCAGTATTTT	CASSSWTASTDTQYF	few	TRBJ2-3	TRBV5-1	NA
TGCGCCAGCAGCTTGGGGGGCCTCAATCAGCCCCAGCATTTT	CASSLGGLNQPQHF	many	TRBJ1-5	TRBV5-1	NA
TGTGCCAGCAGCTTAAGGGACAGGCATCTGGGTGGCTACACCTTC	CASSLRDRHLGGYTF	NA	TRBJ1-2	TRBV7-8	TRBD1
TGCGCCACCTATAAGGGGGGGGGCGGCACTGAAGCTTTCTTT	CATYKGGGGTEAFF	NA	TRBJ1-1	TRBV10-2	NA
TGTGCCATCAGTGGTCTTGACGGGAACGAGCAGTACTTC	CAISGLDGNEQYF	few	TRBJ2-7	TRBV10-3	NA
TGCGCCAGCAGCCAAGACCACTTGTCTAGCACAGATACGCAGTATTTT	CASSQDHLSSTDTQYF	NA	TRBJ2-3	TRBV4-1	NA
TGTGCCAGCAGCTCTCCCTTTAGTATCTACGAGCAGTACTTC	CASSSPFSIYEQYF	NA	TRBJ2-7	TRBV7-8	NA
TGTGCCAGCAGGCCTTTAATAGGGGACAGCTCCTACGAGCAGTACTTC	CASRPLIGDSSYEQYF	many	TRBJ2-7	TRBV11-2	TRBD1
TGTGCCACCAGGACAGGGGACGGGAATTCACCCCTCCACTTT	CATRTGDGNSPLHF	NA	TRBJ1-6	TRBV15	TRBD1
TGTGCCAGCAGTTTGATATCGGCGGGAGGGCCCCAAGAGACCCAGTACTTC	CASSLISAGGPQETQYF	NA	TRBJ2-5	TRBV27	TRBD2
TGCGCCAGCAGCTCCGGGACAAAGGACCACGAGCAGTACTTC	CASSSGTKDHEQYF	few	TRBJ2-7	TRBV5-1	NA